The 20 T cell receptor beta chains listed next were all sequenced from one sample in a study of T cell responses to AZD1222 COVID-19 vaccine (dated by TCRdb to about 2021). The method was the immunoSEQ multiplex PCR assay. TCRdb obtained this table from immuneACCESS and retained in-frame rearrangements with V and J assigned. These tables miss some clones; where compared with another copy, unresolved V genes account for less than half of the shortfall, and the remainder is unexplained. Recorded for this sample are more than 150,000 clones; 85% to 90% of them occurred a single time. Under 8% of the sample belongs to the ten largest clones. What this sample's time point label stands for: baseline before first vaccination. Sequenced material: peripheral blood, taken on day 0 of AZD1222 vaccination. These receptors were collected from an adult in good health.

The chain is built from TRBV3-1 (or the pseudogene TRBV3-2) and TRBJ1-2, with TRBD1 as a possible D gene (6 bases). V dropped 0 bases and J dropped 8 bases, with 16 bases sitting between them. Germline V gene data show CDR1 as LGHDT and CDR2 as YNNKEL (reference sequence). The CDR3 runs 15 residues. CDR3 sequence: CASSQEGGPRSGYTF. The DNA for the CDR3 is TGTGCCAGCAGCCAAGAGGGGGGGCCACGAAGCGGCTACACCTTC.

V and J are TRBV12-3 or TRBV12-4 and TRBJ1-2; unclear D gene. The V end lost 8 bases, the J end lost 4 bases, and 8 bases lay between the germline ends. CDR3 size: 11 residues. CDR3 region: CASSEAYGYTF. The CDR3 DNA reads as TGTGCCAGCTCCGAGGCCTATGGCTACACCTTC.

This sequence joins TRBV2 and TRBJ2-3; possibly TRBD1 or TRBD2 for D (7 bases each). Germline-derived CDR1 and CDR2 are SNHLY and FYNNEI. The CDR3 consists of 14 residues. Trimming removed 3 bases at V and 6 bases at J, with 13 bases between. In DNA form, the CDR3 reads TGTGCCAGCAGTGATAACAGGGGAGGGGATACGCAGTATTTT. This sequence encodes CASSDNRGGDTQYF. Based on the CDR3 plus reference TRBV2 and TRBJ2-3, the full variable domain is EPEVTQTPSHQVTQMGQEVILRCVPISNHLYFYWYRQILGQKVEFLVSFYNNEISEKSEIFDDQFSVERPDGSNFTLKIRSTKLEDSAMYFCASSDNRGGDTQYFGPGTRLTVL.

The V gene is TRBV6-5, the J gene TRBJ1-2; TRBD1 aligns across 9 bases. The CDR3 covers 12 residues. J was trimmed by 7 bases and V by 6 bases; bases with no gene match: 3. Germline V gene sequence: CDR1 MNHEY, CDR2 SVGAGI. CDR3 DNA sequence: TGTGCCAGCAGCGGGGACAGGGCTGGCTACACCTTC. It yields the protein CASSGDRAGYTF.

The chain couples TRBV19 to TRBJ2-5; D may be TRBD2 (6 bases). Trimming cost V 3 bases and J 13 bases, with 12 bases left between them. Per germline, CDR1 LNHDA and CDR2 SQIVND (reference sequence). This CDR3 comprises 11 residues. CDR3 DNA: TGTGCCAGTAGTATCGGAGGGCCCCTGTACTTC. Its protein product is CASSIGGPLYF.

V and J are TRBV7-6 and TRBJ2-1, with D perhaps matching TRBD2 (6 bases). Trimming cost V 4 bases and J 6 bases, with 10 bases left between them. Germline values: CDR1 SGHVS, CDR2 FNYEAQ. CDR3 length equals 13 residues. The CDR3 sequence: CASSYSGGNEQFF. CDR3 in DNA: TGTGCCAGCAGCTATAGCGGAGGCAATGAGCAGTTCTTC.

The V and J genes are TRBV2 and TRBJ2-1; D might be TRBD1 (6 bases). In germline, CDR1 is SNHLY, CDR2 FYNNEI. Trimming cost V 7 bases and J 8 bases, with 18 bases left between them. The CDR3 is made up of 14 amino acids. CDR3 nucleotide sequence: TGTGCCAGCAAGCCCTTCCAGGGGTCCCATGAGCAGTTCTTC. Its translation: CASKPFQGSHEQFF.

This rearrangement joins TRBV2 to TRBJ2-2; D is possibly TRBD2 (6 bases). Germline V lookup: CDR1 SNHLY, CDR2 FYNNEI. The CDR3 is 13 residues long. Trimming took 8 bases from V and 7 from J, leaving 14 bases between them. The CDR3 region is CASAASENGELFF. CDR3 in DNA: TGTGCCAGCGCTGCTAGCGAGAACGGGGAGCTGTTTTTT.

This sequence joins TRBV28 and TRBJ1-5, with D possibly TRBD1 on 5 matching bases. There are 18 residues in the CDR3. The V end was cut by 7 bases, the J end by 0 bases, with 22 bases between. Germline V gene sequence: CDR1 MDHEN, CDR2 SYDVKM. The CDR3 region has the DNA TGTGCCAGCACTACACCCGACGAGACAGCGACTAGCAATCAGCCCCAGCATTTT. Encoded protein: CASTTPDETATSNQPQHF.

This clone was counted many times. The chain uses TRBV4-2 and TRBJ1-4, with unresolved D. This CDR3 has 17 amino acids. V was shortened by 0 bases and J by 4 bases, with 15 bases between the two germline ends. CDR1 is LGHNA and CDR2 is YNFKEQ in the germline V gene. The DNA of the CDR3 is TGTGCCAGCAGCCAAGATAGAGGGCAGGCCAATAATGAAAAACTGTTTTTT. It specifies CASSQDRGQANNEKLFF.

The chain links TRBV4-2 to TRBJ2-7; 9 positions match TRBD2. Germline values: CDR1 LGHNA, CDR2 YNFKEQ. The CDR3 extends over 15 amino acids. V trimming: 0 bases; J trimming: 2 bases; junction bases outside the gene matches: 2. The CDR3 DNA reads as TGTGCCAGCAGCCAAGAGACTAGCGGACCCTACGAGCAGTACTTC. Its translation: CASSQETSGPYEQYF.

The chain couples TRBV30 to TRBJ2-7; tentatively, D is TRBD2 (5 bases). The CDR3 spans 11 residues. V shed 3 bases and J shed 6 bases, with 9 bases lying between them. Germline V lookup: CDR1 GTSNPN, CDR2 SVGIG (reference sequence). CDR3 residues: CAWSQGGEQYF. Written as DNA, the CDR3 is TGTGCCTGGAGCCAAGGAGGCGAGCAGTACTTC.

The chain combines TRBV2 with TRBJ1-5, with D possibly TRBD1 on 6 matching bases. CDR1 is SNHLY and CDR2 is FYNNEI in the germline V gene. V lost 4 bases to trimming and J lost 2 bases, with 18 bases between them. CDR3 length: 17 amino acids. The CDR3 sequence is CASSGRPGAGGNQPQHF. CDR3 nucleotide sequence: TGTGCCAGCAGTGGAAGACCGGGGGCGGGGGGCAATCAGCCCCAGCATTTT.

The chain couples TRBV19 to TRBJ1-2, with D uncertain. CDR3 length: 14 amino acids. Germline V lookup: CDR1 LNHDA, CDR2 SQIVND (reference sequence). Trimming took off 7 bases at V and 5 bases at J, with 17 bases between the two ends. This CDR3 is CASISSSDLYGYTF. The CDR3 DNA is TGTGCCAGTATTTCATCATCGGATCTATATGGCTACACCTTC.

The chain's CDR3 is CASSYGLQETQYF. The CDR3 region has the DNA TGTGCCAGCAGTTACGGGCTCCAAGAGACCCAGTACTTC. The rearrangement uses TRBV7-2 and TRBJ2-5, with D unresolved. Germline V gene lookup returns CDR1 SGHTA and CDR2 FQGNSA. This CDR3 contains 13 residues. Trimming stripped 6 bases from V and 1 base from J, with 9 bases between. Together with reference TRBV7-2 and TRBJ2-5, the CDR3 gives the full variable domain: GAGVSQSPSNKVTEKGKDVELRCDPISGHTALYWYRQSLGQGLEFLIYFQGNSAPDKSGLPSDRFSAERTGGSVSTLTIQRTQQEDSAVYLCASSYGLQETQYFGPGTRLLVL.

The chain carries TRBV6-2 or TRBV6-3 and TRBJ2-3; the match to TRBD2 covers 12 bases. The CDR3 loop spans 18 amino acids. The V gene end was trimmed by 4 bases and the J gene end by 3 bases; junction bases not matched to a gene: 11. Germline CDR1 is MNHEY and CDR2 is SVGEGT. Written as DNA, the CDR3 is TGTGCCAGCAGTTCTTCTAGCGGGAGGGCAAGTCGAACAGATACGCAGTATTTT. As protein: CASSSSSGRASRTDTQYF.

V and J are TRBV11-2 and TRBJ2-3; D unresolved. The CDR3 has 13 residues. CDR1 is SGHAT, CDR2 FQNNGV, per germline. V was trimmed by 5 bases and J by 0 bases, leaving 6 bases between them. CDR3 amino acids: CASSHSSTDTQYF. The CDR3 DNA follows: TGTGCCAGCAGCCATTCTAGCACAGATACGCAGTATTTT.

The genes are TRBV6-5 and TRBJ1-2, with a possible D match to TRBD1 (5 bases). The V gene lost 2 bases and the J gene lost 1 base, with 11 bases spanning the gap. The CDR3 spans 15 residues. Germline CDR1 MNHEY, CDR2 SVGAGI. Here the CDR3 DNA reads TGTGCCAGCAGTTACGCCCAGGGTCTTAACTATGGCTACACCTTC. The encoded protein is CASSYAQGLNYGYTF.

The J gene is TRBJ1-3, the V gene TRBV20-1, with D perhaps TRBD1 (5 bases). The germline V gene encodes CDR1 DFQATT and CDR2 SNEGSKA (reference sequence). V was clipped by 3 bases and J by 4 bases, with 13 bases between them. The CDR3 runs 14 residues. CDR3 coding DNA: TGCAGTGCTAGTATCCGGGCAGGGGGAAACACCATATATTTT. Encoded protein: CSASIRAGGNTIYF.

This clone was recorded a few times. The CDR3: CASRKSTVSYEQYF. The CDR3 coding sequence is TGTGCCAGCCGCAAGTCGACGGTCTCCTACGAGCAGTACTTC. V gene TRBV3-1 (or the pseudogene TRBV3-2) combines with J gene TRBJ2-7; D remains ambiguous. Germline CDR1 LGHDT, CDR2 YNNKEL (reference sequence). CDR3 length equals 14 residues. Trimming took off 8 bases at V and 0 bases at J, with 14 bases between the two ends.